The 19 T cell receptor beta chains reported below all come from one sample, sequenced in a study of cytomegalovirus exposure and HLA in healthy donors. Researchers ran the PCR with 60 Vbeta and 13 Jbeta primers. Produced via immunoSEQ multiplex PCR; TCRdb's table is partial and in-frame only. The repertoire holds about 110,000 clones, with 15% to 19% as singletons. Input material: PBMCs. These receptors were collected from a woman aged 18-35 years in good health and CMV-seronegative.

The CDR3 loop reads CASSITGSTEAFF. DNA of the CDR3: TGTGCCAGCTCAATTACAGGGAGCACTGAAGCTTTCTTT. The rearrangement links TRBV18 to TRBJ1-1, with a tentative D call TRBD1 (6 bases). The germline gives CDR1 KGHSH, CDR2 LQKENI. V dropped 5 bases and J dropped 4 bases, with 11 bases sitting between them. The CDR3 loop spans 13 amino acids.

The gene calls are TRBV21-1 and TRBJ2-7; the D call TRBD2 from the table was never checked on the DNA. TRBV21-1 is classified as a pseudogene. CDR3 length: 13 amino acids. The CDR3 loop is CASGFGGSYEQYF. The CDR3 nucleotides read TGTGCCAGCGGCTTTGGGGGGTCCTACGAGCAGTACTTC.

The DNA of the CDR3 is TGTGCCAGCAGCTTAGGGGGGACAGGTGGTGGCTACACCTTC. This gives the protein CASSLGGTGGGYTF. The chain has TRBV7-2 and TRBJ1-2; 8 nucleotides line up with TRBD1. The CDR3 is made up of 14 amino acids. Germline-derived CDR1 and CDR2 are SGHTA and FQGNSA. J was trimmed by 7 bases and V by 1 base; bases with no gene match: 5.

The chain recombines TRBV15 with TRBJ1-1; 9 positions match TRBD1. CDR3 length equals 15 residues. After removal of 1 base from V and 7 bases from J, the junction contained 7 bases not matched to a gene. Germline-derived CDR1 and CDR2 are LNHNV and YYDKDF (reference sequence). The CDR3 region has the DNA TGTGCCACCAGCAGAGGAACAGGGGGCAAGGGTGAAGCTTTCTTT. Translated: CATSRGTGGKGEAFF. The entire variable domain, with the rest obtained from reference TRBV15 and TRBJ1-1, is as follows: DAMVIQNPRYQVTQFGKPVTLSCSQTLNHNVMYWYQQKSSQAPKLLFHYYDKDFNNEADTPDNFQSRRPNTSFCFLDIRSPGLGDTAMYLCATSRGTGGKGEAFFGQGTRLTVV.

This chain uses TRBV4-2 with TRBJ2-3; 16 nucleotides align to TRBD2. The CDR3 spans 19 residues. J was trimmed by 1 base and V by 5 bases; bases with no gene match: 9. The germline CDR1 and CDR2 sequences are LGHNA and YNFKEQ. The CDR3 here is CASSTGTSGRVLGTDTQYF. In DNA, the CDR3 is TGTGCCAGCAGCACAGGGACTAGCGGGAGGGTTTTAGGCACAGATACGCAGTATTTT.

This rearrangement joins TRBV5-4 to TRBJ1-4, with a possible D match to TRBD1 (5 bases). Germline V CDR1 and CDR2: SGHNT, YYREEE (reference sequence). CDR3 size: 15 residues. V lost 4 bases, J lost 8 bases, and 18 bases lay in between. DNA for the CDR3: TGTGCCAGCAGCCTGGCCGGGGGGAGCAGGGAAAAACTGTTTTTT. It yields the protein CASSLAGGSREKLFF.

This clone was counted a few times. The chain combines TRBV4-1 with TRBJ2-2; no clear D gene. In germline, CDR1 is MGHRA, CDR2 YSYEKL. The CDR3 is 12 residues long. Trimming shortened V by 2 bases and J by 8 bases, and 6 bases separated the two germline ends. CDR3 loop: CASSQNTGELFF. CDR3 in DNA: TGCGCCAGCAGCCAAAATACAGGGGAGCTGTTTTTT.

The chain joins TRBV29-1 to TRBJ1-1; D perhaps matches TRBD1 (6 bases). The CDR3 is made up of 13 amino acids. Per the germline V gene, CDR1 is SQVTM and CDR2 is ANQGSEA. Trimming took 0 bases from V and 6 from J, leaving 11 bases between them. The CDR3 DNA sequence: TGCAGCGTTGAAGAGGGGAAGGGGGCTGAAGCTTTCTTT. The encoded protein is CSVEEGKGAEAFF.

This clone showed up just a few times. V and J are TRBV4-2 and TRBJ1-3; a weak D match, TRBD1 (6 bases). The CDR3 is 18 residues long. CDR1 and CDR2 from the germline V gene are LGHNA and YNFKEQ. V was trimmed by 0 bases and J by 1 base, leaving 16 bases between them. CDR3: CASSQEGTLLSSGNTIYF. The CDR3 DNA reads TGTGCCAGCAGCCAAGAAGGGACATTACTGAGTTCTGGAAACACCATATATTTT.

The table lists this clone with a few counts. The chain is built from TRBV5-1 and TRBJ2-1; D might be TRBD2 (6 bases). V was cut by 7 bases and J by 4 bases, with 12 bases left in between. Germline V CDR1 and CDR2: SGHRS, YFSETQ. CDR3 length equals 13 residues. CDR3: CASSTGTYNEQFF. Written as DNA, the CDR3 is TGCGCCAGCTCGACCGGGACTTACAATGAGCAGTTCTTC.

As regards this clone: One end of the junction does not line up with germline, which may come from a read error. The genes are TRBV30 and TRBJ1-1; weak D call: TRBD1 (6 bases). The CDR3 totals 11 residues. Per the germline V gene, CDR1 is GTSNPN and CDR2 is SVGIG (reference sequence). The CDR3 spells CAWSPYGGLLF. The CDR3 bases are TGTGCCTGGAGTCCCTACGGGGGGCTACTCTTT.

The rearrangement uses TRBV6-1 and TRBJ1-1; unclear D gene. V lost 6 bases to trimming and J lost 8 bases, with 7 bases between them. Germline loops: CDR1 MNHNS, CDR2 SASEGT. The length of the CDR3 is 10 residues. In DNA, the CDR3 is TGTGCCAGCAGGGCCGGGGAAGCTTTCTTT. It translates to CASRAGEAFF.

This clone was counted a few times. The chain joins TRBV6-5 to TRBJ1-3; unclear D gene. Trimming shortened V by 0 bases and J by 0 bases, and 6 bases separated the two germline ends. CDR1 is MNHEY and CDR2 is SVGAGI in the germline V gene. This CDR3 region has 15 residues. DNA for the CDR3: TGTGCCAGCAGTTACTCTACTAGCTCTGGAAACACCATATATTTT. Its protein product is CASSYSTSSGNTIYF.

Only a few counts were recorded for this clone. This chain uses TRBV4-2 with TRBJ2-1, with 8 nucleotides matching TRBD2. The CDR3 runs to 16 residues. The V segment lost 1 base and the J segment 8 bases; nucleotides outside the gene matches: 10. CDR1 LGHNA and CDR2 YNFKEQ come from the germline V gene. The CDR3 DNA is TGTGCCAGCAGCCAAGGGGGTGGCGGGGGGAGTGATGAGCAGTTCTTC. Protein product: CASSQGGGGGSDEQFF.

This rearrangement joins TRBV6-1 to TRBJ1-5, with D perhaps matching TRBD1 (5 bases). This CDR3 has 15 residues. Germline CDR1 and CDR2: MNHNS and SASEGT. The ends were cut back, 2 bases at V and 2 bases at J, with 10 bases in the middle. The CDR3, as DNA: TGTGCCAGCAGTGAATGGGGGGTGGGCAATCAGCCCCAGCATTTT. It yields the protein CASSEWGVGNQPQHF.

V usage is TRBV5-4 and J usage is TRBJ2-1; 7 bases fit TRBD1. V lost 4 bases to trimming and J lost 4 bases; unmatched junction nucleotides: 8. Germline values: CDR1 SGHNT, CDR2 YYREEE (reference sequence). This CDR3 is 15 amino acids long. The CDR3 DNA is TGTGCCAGCAGCCTTACAGGGGATTCGTACAATGAGCAGTTCTTC. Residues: CASSLTGDSYNEQFF. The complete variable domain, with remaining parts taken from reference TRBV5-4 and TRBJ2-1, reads ETGVTQSPTHLIKTRGQQVTLRCSSQSGHNTVSWYQQALGQGPQFIFQYYREEENGRGNFPPRFSGLQFPNYSSELNVNALELDDSALYLCASSLTGDSYNEQFFGPGTRLTVL.

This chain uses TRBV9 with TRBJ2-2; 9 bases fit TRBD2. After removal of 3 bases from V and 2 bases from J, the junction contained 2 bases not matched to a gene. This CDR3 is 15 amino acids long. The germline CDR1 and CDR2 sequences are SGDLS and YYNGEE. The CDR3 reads CASSALAGNTGELFF. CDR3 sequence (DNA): TGTGCCAGCAGCGCGCTAGCGGGAAACACCGGGGAGCTGTTTTTT.

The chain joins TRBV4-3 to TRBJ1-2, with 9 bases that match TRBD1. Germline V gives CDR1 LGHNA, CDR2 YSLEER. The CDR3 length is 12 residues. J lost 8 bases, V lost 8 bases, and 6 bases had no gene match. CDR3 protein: CASSGTGWGYTF. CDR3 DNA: TGCGCCAGCTCCGGGACAGGGTGGGGCTACACCTTC.

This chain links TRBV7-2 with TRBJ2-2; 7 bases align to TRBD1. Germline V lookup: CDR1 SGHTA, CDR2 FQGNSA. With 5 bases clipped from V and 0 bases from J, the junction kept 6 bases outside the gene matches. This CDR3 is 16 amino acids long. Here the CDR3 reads CASSPWTGANTGELFF. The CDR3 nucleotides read TGTGCCAGCAGCCCTTGGACAGGCGCGAACACCGGGGAGCTGTTTTTT.